The clone carrying this T cell receptor beta chain came up a few times. Trimming took 3 bases from V and 6 from J; bases not matched to a gene: 4. Germline V gene lookup returns CDR1 MDHEN and CDR2 SYDVKM. CDR3 length equals 14 residues. The sample comes from a study of memory CD4+ T cells and cytomegalovirus serostatus. How the authors handled the data: After removing out-of-frame reads, approximately 2.2 million distinct TCRbeta sequences remained. Sequenced by immunoSEQ multiplex PCR; TCRdb stores in-frame clones only, minus some. V and J calls and clone size are given by that table; D and trimming were obtained from the DNA. The sample contains tens of thousands of clones, 82% of which appear only once. Single viable CD3+CD4+CD8-CD45RO+ cells were sorted as the memory CD4+ T cells. Serostatus was set by detecting CMV pp150, pp28, p38, p52 IgG.

This TCR was sampled from an adult in good health and CMV-seronegative. The chain links TRBV28 to TRBJ2-1; TRBD1 matches at 8 bases. The specimen sequenced was memory CD4+ T cells from blood. The CDR3 DNA is TGTGCCAGCAGTTTTTTACAGGGGGGCAATGAGCAGTTCTTC. Translating it yields CASSFLQGGNEQFF. Variable domain in full (rest from reference TRBV28 and TRBJ2-1): DVKVTQSSRYLVKRTGEKVFLECVQDMDHENMFWYRQDPGLGLRLIYFSYDVKMKEKGDIPEGYSVSREKKERFSLILESASTNQTSMYLCASSFLQGGNEQFFGPGTRLTVL.